A selection of T cell receptor beta chains follows, all from one sample in a study of response to subunit inactivated influenza vaccine. TCRdb reanalysed the RT-PCR reads using MiXCR and keeps one entry per CDR3 protein. The sample lists 500,000 to 550,000 distinct CDR3 sequences, 20% to 25% occurring once. These records were also assigned to another study, of T cells expressing NK-cell markers.

Sequences were derived from CD4+ T cells sorted from PBMCs, sampled approximately 12 days after vaccination. Receptors originate from a man aged 45-65 years who received an inactivated influenza vaccine. Each CDR3 is given with its conserved first and last residue. A D gene is named only where the DNA matches it firmly. Clone size is shown for a subset of rows, as once, few, many or a class of expanded clone.

J gene,clone size,D gene,V gene,CDR3 DNA,CDR3 protein
TRBJ2-1,few,TRBD2,TRBV5-1,TGCGCCAGCAGCTTCGCGGGAGGGGCCTACAATGAGCAGTTCTTC,CASSFAGGAYNEQFF
TRBJ2-7,few,NA,TRBV7-2,TGTGCCAGCAGCTTAAGCCGACAGTCCTACGAGCAGTACTTC,CASSLSRQSYEQYF
TRBJ2-3,NA,NA,TRBV9,TGTGCCAGCAGCCCTAATCCGGGGACACACGATACGCAGTATTTT,CASSPNPGTHDTQYF
TRBJ2-3,many,NA,TRBV20-1,TGCAGTGCTGATATTAGGGGCTCGGGCACAGATACGCAGTATTTT,CSADIRGSGTDTQYF
TRBJ1-1,few,TRBD1,TRBV7-2,TGTGCCAGCAGCTTTAACAGGGGGCAAGAAGCTTTCTTT,CASSFNRGQEAFF
TRBJ2-7,NA,NA,TRBV6-1,TGTGCCAGCAGTGCCAGAACAGGGCACTACGAGCAGTACTTC,CASSARTGHYEQYF
TRBJ1-2,many,NA,TRBV5-1,TGTGCCAGCAGTTTAGGGAGCAACTATGGCTACACCTTC,CASSLGSNYGYTF
TRBJ2-7,NA,NA,TRBV29-1,TGCAGCGTAAATCAGGGGAACGAGCAGTACTTC,CSVNQGNEQYF
TRBJ1-5,few,NA,TRBV10-3,TGTGCCATCGGAGAAACGCACCCTGCGGGCAATCAGCCCCAGCATTTT,CAIGETHPAGNQPQHF
TRBJ2-5,NA,TRBD1,TRBV20-1,TGCAGTGCTAGAGATGGGGACAGGGGGAACTTC,CSARDGDRGNF
TRBJ1-1,NA,TRBD1,TRBV20-1,TGCAGTGCTTCCGACAGGGGGAACACTGAAGCTTTCTTT,CSASDRGNTEAFF
TRBJ2-1,NA,NA,TRBV5-1,TGCGCCAGCAGCTTGGCCGGGGCTCTTTCGTACAATGAGCAGTTCTTC,CASSLAGALSYNEQFF
TRBJ2-5,NA,NA,TRBV9,TGTGCCAGCAGCCCCAGCAAGGGCCGGGAGACCCAGTACTTC,CASSPSKGRETQYF
TRBJ2-2,NA,NA,TRBV3-1,TGTGCCAGCAGCCAAGTTGGGGGGAACACCGGGGAGCTGTTTTTT,CASSQVGGNTGELFF
TRBJ1-1,few,TRBD1,TRBV7-3,TGTGCCAGCAGCTTAATCTTGGGACGGGACAGGGTTCCCACTGAAGCTTTCTTT,CASSLILGRDRVPTEAFF
TRBJ2-7,NA,TRBD1,TRBV27,TGTGCCAGCAGTCGCAGGGGGCCCCGGATCTCCTACGAGCAGTACTTC,CASSRRGPRISYEQYF
TRBJ2-3,NA,NA,TRBV20-1,TGCAGCGCTCCTGCTAGCACAGATACGCAGTATTTT,CSAPASTDTQYF
TRBJ2-5,few,TRBD1,TRBV29-1,TGCAGCGTTGAAGAGGGACAGCCCCGAGAGACCCAGTACTTC,CSVEEGQPRETQYF
TRBJ1-2,NA,TRBD1,TRBV4-2,TGTGCCAGCAGCCAAAGACCCGGGACAGAGTCCTCTGGCTACACCTTC,CASSQRPGTESSGYTF
TRBJ1-5,few,NA,TRBV6-1,TGTGCCAGCAGGACACAGGGCGATCAGCCCCAGCATTTT,CASRTQGDQPQHF
TRBJ2-7,few,NA,TRBV4-1,TGCGCCAGCAGCCAAGATCGCGGTAGTAAGCAGTACTTC,CASSQDRGSKQYF
TRBJ2-1,few,NA,TRBV29-1,TGCAGCGTTGAGGTGAGGCAGGGACTCTACAATGAGCAGTTCTTC,CSVEVRQGLYNEQFF
TRBJ1-2,few,NA,TRBV29-1,TGCAGCGTTGGACTTGAATGGACTGCTCCTAACTATGGCTACACCTTC,CSVGLEWTAPNYGYTF
TRBJ2-3,few,TRBD2,TRBV10-1,TGCGCCACCCGGCCGGGACTAGTCTCCTTCCAAGATACGCAGTATTTT,CATRPGLVSFQDTQYF
TRBJ1-1,NA,NA,TRBV7-9,TGTGCCAGCAGGAGAGGTGTTACAGCGAACACTGAAGCTTTCTTT,CASRRGVTANTEAFF
TRBJ2-1,NA,NA,TRBV7-2,TGTGCCAGCAGCTTAGTTGGGAGGACGCCGCGGAATGAGCAGTTCTTC,CASSLVGRTPRNEQFF
TRBJ1-5,few,NA,TRBV4-1,TGCGCCAGCAGCCAAGCTCGGGGGGCCTTTCAGCCCCAGCATTTT,CASSQARGAFQPQHF
TRBJ2-1,once,TRBD2,TRBV7-9,TGTGCCAGCAGCTCGACTAGCGGGGGGGCTGATGAGCAGTTCTTC,CASSSTSGGADEQFF
TRBJ1-2,NA,NA,TRBV10-3,TGTGCCGTCGGAACCGGGAACTATGGCTACACCTTC,CAVGTGNYGYTF
TRBJ2-2,few,NA,TRBV4-1,TGCGCCAGCAGCCAAGAAAGGACTACTCCCGGGGAGCTGTTTTTT,CASSQERTTPGELFF
TRBJ2-1,few,TRBD2,TRBV6-2/TRBV6-3,TGTGCCAGCAGCTGGCTCGCGGGGGGTTACAATGAGCAGTTCTTC,CASSWLAGGYNEQFF
TRBJ2-7,NA,NA,TRBV19,TGTGCCAGTAGTTTCGCCTTAGCGGCCGAGCAGTACTTC,CASSFALAAEQYF
TRBJ2-3,NA,TRBD2,TRBV6-4,TGTGCCAGCAAGGCTAGCGGGGGGGCAGATACGCAGTATTTT,CASKASGGADTQYF
TRBJ2-2,NA,NA,TRBV11-3,TGTGCCAGCAGCCCCGATGGCAGGGCCACCGGGGAGCTGTTTTTT,CASSPDGRATGELFF
TRBJ2-3,NA,TRBD2,TRBV5-1,TGCGCCAGCAGCCATACTATGACTAGCGGGATAGATACGCAGTATTTT,CASSHTMTSGIDTQYF
TRBJ2-1,NA,TRBD2,TRBV6-5,TGTGCCAGCAGTTACTCGAGCGGGAGGACTGACAATGAGCAGTTCTTC,CASSYSSGRTDNEQFF
TRBJ1-5,few,NA,TRBV18,TGTGCCAGCTCCCTCGAGTATGGCAATCAGCCCCAGCATTTT,CASSLEYGNQPQHF
TRBJ1-1,NA,NA,TRBV11-2,TGTGCCAGCAGCTTAGAGGTCTGGGGCCACCCGGGAGGCACTGAAGCTTTCTTT,CASSLEVWGHPGGTEAFF
TRBJ2-3,NA,TRBD2,TRBV29-1,TGCAGCGTTGGGACTAGCGGGATTACAGATACGCAGTATTTT,CSVGTSGITDTQYF
TRBJ1-6,NA,NA,TRBV20-1,TGCAGTGCTAATCGCCAGAATAACCCCTATAATTCACCCCTCCACTTT,CSANRQNNPYNSPLHF
TRBJ2-1,many,TRBD2,TRBV24-1,TGTGCCACCAGTGATCCGGGACTAGCGGGACGTGAGCAGTTCTTC,CATSDPGLAGREQFF
TRBJ2-3,few,TRBD1,TRBV28,TGTGCCAGCAGGCCAGGGGACAGGGGGCAATATACGCAGTATTTT,CASRPGDRGQYTQYF
TRBJ2-7,NA,NA,TRBV2,TGTGCCAGCATTCGAGTGGGGCAGACCTACGAGCAGTACTTC,CASIRVGQTYEQYF
TRBJ1-5,NA,NA,TRBV11-2,TGTGCCAGCAGCCCGGGCAGGGGCGGGAATCAGCCCCAGCATTTT,CASSPGRGGNQPQHF
TRBJ2-7,few,NA,TRBV20-1,TGCAGTGCTAGAAAGGACGACGAGCAGTACTTC,CSARKDDEQYF
TRBJ1-2,NA,TRBD1,TRBV5-1,TGCGCCAGCAGCTTGGATGGGACAGGGCCCTATGGCTACACCTTC,CASSLDGTGPYGYTF
TRBJ2-1,NA,TRBD2,TRBV29-1,TGCAGCGTTGATTCTAGCGGGAGGCATGAGCAGTTCTTC,CSVDSSGRHEQFF
TRBJ2-4,NA,TRBD1,TRBV6-7,TGTGCCAGCAATCTAAGGAAGGGGGCTAGGGGCATTCAGTACTTC,CASNLRKGARGIQYF
TRBJ2-1,many,TRBD2,TRBV6-1,TGTGCCAGCGGGACTAGCGGGAGTAGGGGACGCAATGAGCAGTTCTTC,CASGTSGSRGRNEQFF
TRBJ2-7,NA,TRBD1,TRBV28,TGTGCCAGCAGCCGACGGACAGGGGTCTACGAGCAGTACTTC,CASSRRTGVYEQYF
TRBJ2-5,NA,NA,TRBV18,TGTGCCAGCTCAGCCGGGCTCGGAGAGACCCAGTACTTC,CASSAGLGETQYF
TRBJ1-1,many,TRBD1,TRBV28,TGTGCCAGCAGTAGGGACAGTCACACTGAAGCTTTCTTT,CASSRDSHTEAFF
TRBJ2-5,few,NA,TRBV29-1,TGCAGCGTTGGAGGCGGGACCCAAGAGACCCAGTACTTC,CSVGGGTQETQYF
TRBJ1-6,few,TRBD1,TRBV7-2,TGTGCCAGCAGCCGGGACAGTACCTATTCACCCCTCCACTTT,CASSRDSTYSPLHF
TRBJ2-7,many,TRBD1,TRBV9,TGTGCCAGCAGCGTAGCAGGGACAGGGGGTATCTACGAGCAGTACTTC,CASSVAGTGGIYEQYF
TRBJ2-1,few,NA,TRBV12-3/TRBV12-4,TGTGCCAGCAGTTTTATGGCAGGTCCTAGCTCCTACAATGAGCAGTTCTTC,CASSFMAGPSSYNEQFF
TRBJ2-3,NA,TRBD2,TRBV20-1,TGCAGTGCTAGCGGGACTAGCGGGGGGACAGATACGCAGTATTTT,CSASGTSGGTDTQYF